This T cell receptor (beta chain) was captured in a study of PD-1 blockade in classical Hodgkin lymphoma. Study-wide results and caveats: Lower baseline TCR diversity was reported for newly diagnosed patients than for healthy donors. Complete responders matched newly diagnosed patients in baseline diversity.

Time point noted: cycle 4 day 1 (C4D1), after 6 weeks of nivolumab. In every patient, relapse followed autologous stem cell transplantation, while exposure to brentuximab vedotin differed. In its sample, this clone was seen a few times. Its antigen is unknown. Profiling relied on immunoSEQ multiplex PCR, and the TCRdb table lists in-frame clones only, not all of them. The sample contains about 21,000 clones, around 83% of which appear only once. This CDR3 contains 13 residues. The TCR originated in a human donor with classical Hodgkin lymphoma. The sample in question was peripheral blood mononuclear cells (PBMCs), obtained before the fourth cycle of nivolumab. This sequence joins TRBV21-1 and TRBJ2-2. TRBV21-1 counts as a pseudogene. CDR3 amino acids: CASGNANTGELFF. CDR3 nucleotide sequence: TGTGCCAGCGGAAACGCGAACACCGGGGAGCTGTTTTTT.